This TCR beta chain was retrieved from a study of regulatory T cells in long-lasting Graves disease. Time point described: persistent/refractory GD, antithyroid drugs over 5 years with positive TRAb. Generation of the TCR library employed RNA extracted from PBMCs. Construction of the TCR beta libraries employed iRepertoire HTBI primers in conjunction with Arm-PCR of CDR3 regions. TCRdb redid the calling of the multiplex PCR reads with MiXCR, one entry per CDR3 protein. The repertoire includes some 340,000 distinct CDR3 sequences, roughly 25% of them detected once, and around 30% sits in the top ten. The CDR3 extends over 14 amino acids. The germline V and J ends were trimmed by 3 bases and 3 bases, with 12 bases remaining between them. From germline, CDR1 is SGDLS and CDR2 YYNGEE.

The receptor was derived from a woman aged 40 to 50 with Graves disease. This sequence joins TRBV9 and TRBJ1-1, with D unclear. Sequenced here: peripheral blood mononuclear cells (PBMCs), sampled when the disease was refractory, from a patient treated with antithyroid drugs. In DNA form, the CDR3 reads TGTGCCAGCAGCGATGGCGGATCCCACACTGAAGCTTTCTTT. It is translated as CASSDGGSHTEAFF.